The TCR beta chain under discussion was sequenced for a study of T cell repertoires in cytomegalovirus infection. This CDR3 comprises 16 residues. Per the germline V gene, CDR1 is SGHVS and CDR2 is FQNEAQ. J lost 4 bases, V lost 5 bases, and 10 bases had no gene match. About this clonotype: Its antigen is as yet unknown.

TCRdb passed the reads through MiXCR, listing each CDR3 protein once. Of approximately 300,000 distinct CDR3 sequences listed, under 35% are singletons. The chain couples TRBV7-8 to TRBJ2-1; 8 nucleotides align to TRBD2. This TCR was sampled from a human donor in good health (CMV status not recorded). Some clones in this sample may be carry-over from other donors' samples. The starting material was cultured PBMCs, obtained from culture after CMV antigen stimulation. CDR3 residues: CASSPRGGGSYNEQFF. As DNA, the CDR3 is TGTGCCAGCAGCCCCCGGGGGGGGGGTAGTTACAATGAGCAGTTCTTC.